The sequence of this T cell receptor beta chain was determined in a study of PD-L1 blockade in urothelial cancer. Libraries were prepared by immunoSEQ multiplex PCR; TCRdb keeps only in-frame clonotypes and omits some of them. Of around 100,000 clones listed, around 93% are singletons. The CDR3 loop spans 16 amino acids. V was clipped by 0 bases and J by 8 bases, with 18 bases between them. Looked up from germline, CDR1 is MNHNS and CDR2 is SASEGT. Time point reported: peripheral blood 6 weeks after treatment start. The sequenced sample was PBMCs, obtained around atezolizumab (anti-PD-L1) treatment. The chain employs TRBV6-1 and TRBJ2-3; D is possibly TRBD1 (5 bases). The TCR was taken from a man in his fifties or sixties with urothelial cancer. CDR3 protein: CASSEASSGRAGTQYF. Here the CDR3 DNA reads TGTGCCAGCAGTGAAGCGTCCTCAGGCAGGGCTGGTACGCAGTATTTT.